The present T cell receptor beta chain was sequenced within a study of neoadjuvant anti-PD-1 for oral cavity cancer. Germline V gene sequence: CDR1 MDHEN, CDR2 SYDVKM. After removal of 10 bases from V and 5 bases from J, the junction contained 12 bases not matched to a gene. CDR3 length equals 14 residues. Produced via immunoSEQ multiplex PCR; TCRdb's table is partial and in-frame only. The data hold fewer than 15,000 clones, with 50% to 65% observed a single time. Whole-study results and caveats: Treg/Th17 ratio rose with pretreatment blood and fell with post-treatment tumor TCRbeta clonality.

Comments on this clone: What it binds is unknown.

Patients were newly diagnosed with stage II-IVA oral cavity squamous cell carcinoma without prior systemic or radiation treatment. The V and J genes are TRBV28 and TRBJ1-1; 8 bases fit TRBD1. The receptor's source is a person between 35 and 79 years old with oral cavity squamous cell carcinoma. The sample consisted of tumor tissue, taken before nivolumab (anti-PD-1) treatment. CDR3 nucleotide sequence: TGTGCCACCATAGGACAGGGAGAGTGGACTGAAGCTTTCTTT. This encodes CATIGQGEWTEAFF.